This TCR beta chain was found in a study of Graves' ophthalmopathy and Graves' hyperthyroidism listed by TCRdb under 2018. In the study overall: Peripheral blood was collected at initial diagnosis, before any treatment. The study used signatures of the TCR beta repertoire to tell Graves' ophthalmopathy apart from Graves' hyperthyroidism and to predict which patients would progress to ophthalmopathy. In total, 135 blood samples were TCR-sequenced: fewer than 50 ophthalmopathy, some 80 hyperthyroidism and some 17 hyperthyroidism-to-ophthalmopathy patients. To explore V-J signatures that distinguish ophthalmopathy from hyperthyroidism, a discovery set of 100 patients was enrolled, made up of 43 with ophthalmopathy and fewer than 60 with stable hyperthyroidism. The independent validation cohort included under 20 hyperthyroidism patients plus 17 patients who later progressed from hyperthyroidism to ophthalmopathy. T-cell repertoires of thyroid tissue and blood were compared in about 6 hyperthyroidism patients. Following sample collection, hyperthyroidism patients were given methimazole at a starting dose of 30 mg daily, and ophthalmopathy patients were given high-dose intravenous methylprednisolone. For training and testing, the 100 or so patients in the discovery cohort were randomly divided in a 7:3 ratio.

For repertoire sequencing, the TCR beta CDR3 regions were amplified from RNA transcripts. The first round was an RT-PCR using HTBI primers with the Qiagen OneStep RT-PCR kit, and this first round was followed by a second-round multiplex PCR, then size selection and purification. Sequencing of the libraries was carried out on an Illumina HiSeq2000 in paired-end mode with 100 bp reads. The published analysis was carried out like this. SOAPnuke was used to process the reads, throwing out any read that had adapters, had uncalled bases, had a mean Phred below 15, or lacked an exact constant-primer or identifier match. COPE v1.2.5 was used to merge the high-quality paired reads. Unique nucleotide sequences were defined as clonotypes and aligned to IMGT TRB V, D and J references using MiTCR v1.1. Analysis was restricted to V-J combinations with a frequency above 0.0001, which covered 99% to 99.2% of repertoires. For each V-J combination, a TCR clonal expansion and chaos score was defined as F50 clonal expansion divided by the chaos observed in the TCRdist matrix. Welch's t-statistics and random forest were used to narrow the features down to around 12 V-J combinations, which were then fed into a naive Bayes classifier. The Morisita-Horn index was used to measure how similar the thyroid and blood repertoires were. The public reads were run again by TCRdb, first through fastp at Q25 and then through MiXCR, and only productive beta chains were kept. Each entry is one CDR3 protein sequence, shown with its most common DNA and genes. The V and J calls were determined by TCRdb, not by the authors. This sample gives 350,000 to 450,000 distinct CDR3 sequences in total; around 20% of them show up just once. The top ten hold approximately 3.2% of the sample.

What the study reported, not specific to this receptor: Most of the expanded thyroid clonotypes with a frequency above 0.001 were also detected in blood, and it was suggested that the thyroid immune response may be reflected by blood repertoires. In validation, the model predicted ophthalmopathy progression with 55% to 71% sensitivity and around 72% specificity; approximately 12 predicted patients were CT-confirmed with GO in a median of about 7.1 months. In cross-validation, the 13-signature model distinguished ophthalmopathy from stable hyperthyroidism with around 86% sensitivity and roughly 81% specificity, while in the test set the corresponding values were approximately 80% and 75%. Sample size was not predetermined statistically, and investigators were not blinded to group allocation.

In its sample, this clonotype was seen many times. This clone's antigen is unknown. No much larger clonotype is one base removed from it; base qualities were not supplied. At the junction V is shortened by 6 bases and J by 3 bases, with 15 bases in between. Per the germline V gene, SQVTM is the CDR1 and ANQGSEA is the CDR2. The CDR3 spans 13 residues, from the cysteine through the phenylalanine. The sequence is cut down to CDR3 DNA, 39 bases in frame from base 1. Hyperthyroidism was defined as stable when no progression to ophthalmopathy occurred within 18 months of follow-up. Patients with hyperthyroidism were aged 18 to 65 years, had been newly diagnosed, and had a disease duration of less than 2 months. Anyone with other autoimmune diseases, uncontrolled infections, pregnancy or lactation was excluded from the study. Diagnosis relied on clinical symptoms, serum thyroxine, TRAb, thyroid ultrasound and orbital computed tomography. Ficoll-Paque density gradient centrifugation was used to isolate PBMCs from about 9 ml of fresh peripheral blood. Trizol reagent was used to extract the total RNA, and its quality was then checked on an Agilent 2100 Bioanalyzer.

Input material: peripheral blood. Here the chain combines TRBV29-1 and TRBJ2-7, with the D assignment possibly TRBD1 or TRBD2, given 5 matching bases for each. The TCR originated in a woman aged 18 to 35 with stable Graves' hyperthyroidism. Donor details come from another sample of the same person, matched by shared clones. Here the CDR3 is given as CSVGESASYEQYF. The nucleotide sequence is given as TGCAGCGTGGGGGAGAGCGCGAGCTACGAGCAGTACTTC.